The clone carrying this TCR beta chain was recorded a few times. These data belong to a study of tumor-infiltrating lymphocytes in oesophageal squamous cell carcinoma. TCRdb itself ran the PCR reads through MiXCR, one entry per CDR3 protein. Of 9,500 to 15,000 distinct CDR3 sequences in the sample, 56% were seen once. Trimming at V came to 1 base and at J to 1 base, leaving 8 bases not matched to a gene. The CDR3 extends over 17 amino acids. CDR1 and CDR2 from the germline V gene are SGHTA and FQGNSA. Sequencing used esophageal tumor tissue. The receptor was isolated from a female donor with esophageal squamous cell carcinoma. The chain recombines TRBV7-2 with TRBJ2-5, with 8 bases lining up with TRBD2. The CDR3 DNA reads as TGTGCCAGCAGCTTAGTCCACGGGGGGGCCCCCCAAGAGACCCAGTACTTC. This encodes CASSLVHGGAPQETQYF. The whole variable domain, remainder taken from reference TRBV7-2 and TRBJ2-5, is GAGVSQSPSNKVTEKGKDVELRCDPISGHTALYWYRQSLGQGLEFLIYFQGNSAPDKSGLPSDRFSAERTGGSVSTLTIQRTQQEDSAVYLCASSLVHGGAPQETQYFGPGTRLLVL.